This T cell receptor (beta chain) was documented in a study of regulatory T cells in long-lasting Graves disease. This sample's time point: newly diagnosed GD, antithyroid drugs for less than 3 months. PBMC-extracted RNA yielded the TCR library. Germline CDR1 LNHDA, CDR2 SQIVND (reference sequence). V lost 5 bases to trimming and J lost 6 bases; unmatched junction nucleotides: 6. This CDR3 has 13 residues. With iRepertoire HTBI primers and Arm-PCR of CDR3 regions, TCR beta libraries were built. One entry per CDR3 protein, called by TCRdb with MiXCR from the multiplex PCR reads. The table lists 450,000 to 600,000 distinct CDR3 sequences, about 13% of them singletons, with 8.5% to 10% in the top ten. This clonotype was found a few times. This same sample was also part of a study on T cells in Graves' hyperthyroidism and ophthalmopathy.

The TCR was taken from a man aged 25-45 years with Graves disease. Material: peripheral blood mononuclear cells (PBMCs), obtained at new diagnosis, from a patient treated with antithyroid drugs. This chain links TRBV19 with TRBJ2-7; 8 bases agree with TRBD1. For the CDR3, the DNA is TGTGCCAGTAGTGTAACTACAGGGGGCGAGCAGTACTTC. It translates to CASSVTTGGEQYF.